Listed here is a single T cell receptor beta chain. The CDR3 extends over 13 amino acids. Trimming at V came to 7 bases and at J to 8 bases, leaving 8 bases not matched to a gene. CDR1 is MDHEN, CDR2 SYDVKM, per germline. This sample stems from a study of cytotoxic CD8 clonotypes in ibrutinib-treated CLL. Only in-frame clones appear in the TCRdb table, and some are missing; sequencing was by immunoSEQ multiplex PCR. This sample has roughly 300,000 clones, with roughly 76% found just once. The origin of this receptor is a human donor with chronic lymphocytic leukemia. The chain combines TRBV28 with TRBJ2-1; 7 bases agree with TRBD1. The sample was PBMCs, taken at disease progression, from a patient treated with ibrutinib. The CDR3 loop reads CASTIRGRDEQFF. CDR3 nucleotides: TGTGCCAGCACGATAAGGGGGCGGGATGAGCAGTTCTTC.